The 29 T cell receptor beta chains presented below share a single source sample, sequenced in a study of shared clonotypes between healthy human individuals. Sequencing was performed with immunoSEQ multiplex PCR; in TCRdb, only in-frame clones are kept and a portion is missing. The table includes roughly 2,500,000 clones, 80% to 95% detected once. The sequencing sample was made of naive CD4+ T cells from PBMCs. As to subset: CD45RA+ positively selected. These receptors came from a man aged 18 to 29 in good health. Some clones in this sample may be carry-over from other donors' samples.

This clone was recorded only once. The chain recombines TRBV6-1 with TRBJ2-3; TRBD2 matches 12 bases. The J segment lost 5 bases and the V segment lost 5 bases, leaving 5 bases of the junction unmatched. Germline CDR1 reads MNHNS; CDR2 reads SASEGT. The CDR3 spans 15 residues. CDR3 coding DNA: TGTGCCAGCAGTCCGACTAGCGGGAGCGGAGATACGCAGTATTTT. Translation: CASSPTSGSGDTQYF.

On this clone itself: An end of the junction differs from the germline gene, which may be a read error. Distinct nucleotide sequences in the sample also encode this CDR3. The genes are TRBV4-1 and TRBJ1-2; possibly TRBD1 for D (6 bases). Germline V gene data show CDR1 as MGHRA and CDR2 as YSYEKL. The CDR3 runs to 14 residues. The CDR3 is CASSQDGQGSGYTF. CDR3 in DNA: TGCGCCAGTAGCCAAGATGGCCAGGGGAGCGGCTACACCTTC.

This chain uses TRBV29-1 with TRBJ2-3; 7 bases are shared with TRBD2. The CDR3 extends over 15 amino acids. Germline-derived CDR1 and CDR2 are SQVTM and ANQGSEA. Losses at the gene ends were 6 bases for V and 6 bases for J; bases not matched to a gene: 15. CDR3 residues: CSVAPTGGSVDTQYF. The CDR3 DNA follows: TGCAGCGTCGCGCCGACGGGGGGTAGTGTGGATACGCAGTATTTT.

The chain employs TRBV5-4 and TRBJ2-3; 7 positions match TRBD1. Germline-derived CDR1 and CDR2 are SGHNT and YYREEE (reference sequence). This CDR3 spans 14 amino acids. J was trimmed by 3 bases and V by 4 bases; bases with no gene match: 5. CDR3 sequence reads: CASSVRDRTDTQYF. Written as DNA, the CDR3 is TGTGCCAGCAGCGTCCGGGACAGAACAGATACGCAGTATTTT.

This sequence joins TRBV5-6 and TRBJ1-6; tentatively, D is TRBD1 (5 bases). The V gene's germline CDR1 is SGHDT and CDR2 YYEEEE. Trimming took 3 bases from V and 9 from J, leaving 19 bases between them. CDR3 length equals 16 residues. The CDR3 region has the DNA TGTGCCAGCAGCTCACTCCGGGACCGGGGCGGTTCACCCCTCCACTTT. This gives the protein CASSSLRDRGGSPLHF.

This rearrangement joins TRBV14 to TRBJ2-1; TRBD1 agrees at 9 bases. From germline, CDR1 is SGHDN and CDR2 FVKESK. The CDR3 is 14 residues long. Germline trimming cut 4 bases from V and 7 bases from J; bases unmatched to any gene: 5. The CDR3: CASSLGTGRNEQFF. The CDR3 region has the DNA TGTGCCAGCAGCCTAGGGACAGGGCGAAATGAGCAGTTCTTC.

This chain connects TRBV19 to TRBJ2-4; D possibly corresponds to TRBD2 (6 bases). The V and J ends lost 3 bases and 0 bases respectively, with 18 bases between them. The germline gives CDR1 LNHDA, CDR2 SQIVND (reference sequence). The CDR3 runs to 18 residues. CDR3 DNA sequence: TGTGCCAGTAGTATTCGGCCGCCCGGAGGGGTAGCCAAAAACATTCAGTACTTC. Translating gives CASSIRPPGGVAKNIQYF.

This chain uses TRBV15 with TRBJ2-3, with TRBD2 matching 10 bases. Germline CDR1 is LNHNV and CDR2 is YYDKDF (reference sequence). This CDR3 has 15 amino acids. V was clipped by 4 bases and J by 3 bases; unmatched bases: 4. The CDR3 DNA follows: TGTGCCACCAGCACGAGCGGGAGGGTAACAGATACGCAGTATTTT. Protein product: CATSTSGRVTDTQYF.

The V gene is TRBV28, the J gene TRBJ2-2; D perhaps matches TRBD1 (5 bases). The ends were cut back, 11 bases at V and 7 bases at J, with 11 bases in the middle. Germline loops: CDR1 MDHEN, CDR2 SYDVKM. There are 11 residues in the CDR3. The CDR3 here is CAAGFSGELFF. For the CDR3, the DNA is TGTGCCGCAGGGTTCAGCGGGGAGCTGTTTTTT.

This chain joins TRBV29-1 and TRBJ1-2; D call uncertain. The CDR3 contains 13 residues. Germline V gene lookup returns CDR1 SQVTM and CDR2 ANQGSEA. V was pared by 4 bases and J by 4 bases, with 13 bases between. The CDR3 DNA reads TGCAGCGTTGCCCCCTTATATGTCTATGGCTACACCTTC. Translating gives CSVAPLYVYGYTF.

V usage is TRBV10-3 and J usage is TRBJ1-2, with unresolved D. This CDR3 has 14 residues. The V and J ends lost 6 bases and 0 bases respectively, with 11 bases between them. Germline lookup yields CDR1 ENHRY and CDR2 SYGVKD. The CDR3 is CAIRTVVANYGYTF. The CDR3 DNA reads TGTGCCATCAGAACAGTGGTGGCTAACTATGGCTACACCTTC.

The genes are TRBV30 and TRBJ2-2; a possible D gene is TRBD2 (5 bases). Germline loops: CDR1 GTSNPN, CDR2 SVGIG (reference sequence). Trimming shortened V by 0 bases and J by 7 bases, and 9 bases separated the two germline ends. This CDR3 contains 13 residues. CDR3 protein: CAWSVWAGGELFF. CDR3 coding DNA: TGTGCCTGGAGTGTTTGGGCGGGCGGGGAGCTGTTTTTT.

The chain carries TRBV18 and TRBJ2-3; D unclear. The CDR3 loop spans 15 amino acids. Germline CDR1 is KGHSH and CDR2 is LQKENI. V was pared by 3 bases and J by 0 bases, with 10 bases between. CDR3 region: CASSPPVFSTDTQYF. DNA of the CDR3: TGTGCCAGCTCACCGCCCGTTTTTAGCACAGATACGCAGTATTTT.

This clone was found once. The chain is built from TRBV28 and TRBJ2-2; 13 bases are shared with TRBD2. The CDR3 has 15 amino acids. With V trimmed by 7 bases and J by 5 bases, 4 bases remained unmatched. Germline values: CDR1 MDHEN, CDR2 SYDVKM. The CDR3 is CASTGLAGATGELFF. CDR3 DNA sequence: TGTGCCAGCACCGGACTAGCGGGAGCGACCGGGGAGCTGTTTTTT.

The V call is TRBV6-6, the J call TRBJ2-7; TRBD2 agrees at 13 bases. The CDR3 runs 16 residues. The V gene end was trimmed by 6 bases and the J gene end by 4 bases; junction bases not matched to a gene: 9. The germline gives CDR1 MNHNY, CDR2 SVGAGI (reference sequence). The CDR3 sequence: CASRDTSGRAEYEQYF. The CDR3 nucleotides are TGTGCCAGCAGGGATACTAGCGGGAGGGCCGAGTACGAGCAGTACTTC.

The CDR3 sequence: CASKRGQTNQPQHF. CDR3 coding DNA: TGTGCCAGTAAACGGGGGCAGACCAATCAGCCCCAGCATTTT. This chain links TRBV28 with TRBJ1-5; TRBD1 is a possible D gene (6 bases). CDR1 MDHEN and CDR2 SYDVKM come from the germline V gene. The V end lost 9 bases, the J end lost 3 bases, and 15 bases lay between the germline ends. This CDR3 region has 14 residues.

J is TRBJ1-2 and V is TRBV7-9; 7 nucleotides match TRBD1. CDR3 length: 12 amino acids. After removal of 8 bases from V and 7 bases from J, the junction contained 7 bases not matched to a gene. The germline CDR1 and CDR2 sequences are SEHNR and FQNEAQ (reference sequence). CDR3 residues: CASDREEGGYTF. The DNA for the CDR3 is TGTGCCAGCGACAGGGAGGAGGGTGGCTACACCTTC.

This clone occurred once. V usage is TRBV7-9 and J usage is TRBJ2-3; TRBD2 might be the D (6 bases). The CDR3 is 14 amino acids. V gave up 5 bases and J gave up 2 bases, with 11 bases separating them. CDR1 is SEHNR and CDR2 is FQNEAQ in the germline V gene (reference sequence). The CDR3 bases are TGTGCCAGCAGCCGCAGACTAGACACAGATACGCAGTATTTT. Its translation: CASSRRLDTDTQYF.

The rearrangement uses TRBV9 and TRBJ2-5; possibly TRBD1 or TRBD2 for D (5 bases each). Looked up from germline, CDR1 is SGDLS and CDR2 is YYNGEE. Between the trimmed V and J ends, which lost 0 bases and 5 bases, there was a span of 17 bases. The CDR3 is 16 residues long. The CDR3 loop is CASSVATLSGTETQYF. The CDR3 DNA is TGTGCCAGCAGCGTAGCTACCCTGTCAGGGACGGAGACCCAGTACTTC.

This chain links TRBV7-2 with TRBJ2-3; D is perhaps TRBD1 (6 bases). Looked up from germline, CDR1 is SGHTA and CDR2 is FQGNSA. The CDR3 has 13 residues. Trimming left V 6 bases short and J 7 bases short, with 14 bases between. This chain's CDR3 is CASRGQSSNTQYF. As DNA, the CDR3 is TGTGCCAGCAGAGGACAGAGCTCGAATACGCAGTATTTT.

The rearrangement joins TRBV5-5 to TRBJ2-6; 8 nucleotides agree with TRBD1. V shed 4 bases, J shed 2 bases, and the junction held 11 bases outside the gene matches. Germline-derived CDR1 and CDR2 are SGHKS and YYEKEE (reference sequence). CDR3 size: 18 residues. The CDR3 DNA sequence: TGTGCCAGCAGCGTAGGACAGGGTAAAGGTGCTGGGGCCAACGTCCTGACTTTC. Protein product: CASSVGQGKGAGANVLTF.

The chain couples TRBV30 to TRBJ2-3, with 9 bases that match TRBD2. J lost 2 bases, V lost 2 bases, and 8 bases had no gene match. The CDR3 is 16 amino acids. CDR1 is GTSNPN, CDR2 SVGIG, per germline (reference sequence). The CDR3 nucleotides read TGTGCCTGGAGTAAGGGCCTAGCGGGATCCACAGATACGCAGTATTTT. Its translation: CAWSKGLAGSTDTQYF.

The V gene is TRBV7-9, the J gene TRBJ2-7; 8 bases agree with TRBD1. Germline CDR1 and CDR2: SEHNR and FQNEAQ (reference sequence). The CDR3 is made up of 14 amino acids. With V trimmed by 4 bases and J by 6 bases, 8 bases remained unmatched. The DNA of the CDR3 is TGTGCCAGCAGCTCGACAGGGGTGTTGACCGAGCAGTACTTC. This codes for CASSSTGVLTEQYF.

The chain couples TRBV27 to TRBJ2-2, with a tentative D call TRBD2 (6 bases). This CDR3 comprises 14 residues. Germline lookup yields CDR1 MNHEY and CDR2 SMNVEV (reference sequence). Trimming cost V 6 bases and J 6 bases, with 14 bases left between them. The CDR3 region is CASRTTRGAGELFF. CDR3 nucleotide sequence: TGTGCCAGCAGGACGACCCGCGGGGCCGGGGAGCTGTTTTTT.

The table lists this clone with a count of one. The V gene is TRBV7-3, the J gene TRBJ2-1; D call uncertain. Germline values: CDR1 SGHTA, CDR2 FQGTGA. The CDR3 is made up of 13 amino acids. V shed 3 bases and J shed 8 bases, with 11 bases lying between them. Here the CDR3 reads CASSFLDFHEQFF. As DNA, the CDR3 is TGTGCCAGCAGCTTCCTAGACTTTCATGAGCAGTTCTTC.

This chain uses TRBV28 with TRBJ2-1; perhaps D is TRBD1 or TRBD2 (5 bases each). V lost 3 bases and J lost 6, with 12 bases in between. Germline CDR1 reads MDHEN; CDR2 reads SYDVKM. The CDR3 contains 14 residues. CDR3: CASSFPGRFNEQFF. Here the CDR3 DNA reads TGTGCCAGCAGTTTCCCGGGACGGTTCAATGAGCAGTTCTTC.

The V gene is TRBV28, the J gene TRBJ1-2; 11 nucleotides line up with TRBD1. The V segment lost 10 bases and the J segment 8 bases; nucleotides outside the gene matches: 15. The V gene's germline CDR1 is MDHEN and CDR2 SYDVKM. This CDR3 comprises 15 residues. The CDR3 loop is CATRTGGVVGEGYTF. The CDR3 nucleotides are TGTGCCACCAGGACAGGGGGCGTCGTGGGAGAAGGCTACACCTTC.

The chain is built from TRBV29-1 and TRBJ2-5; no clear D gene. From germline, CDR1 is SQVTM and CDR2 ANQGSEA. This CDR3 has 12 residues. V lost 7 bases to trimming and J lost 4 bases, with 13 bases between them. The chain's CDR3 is CSGTGPSETQYF. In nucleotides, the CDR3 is TGCAGCGGGACCGGACCGTCAGAGACCCAGTACTTC.

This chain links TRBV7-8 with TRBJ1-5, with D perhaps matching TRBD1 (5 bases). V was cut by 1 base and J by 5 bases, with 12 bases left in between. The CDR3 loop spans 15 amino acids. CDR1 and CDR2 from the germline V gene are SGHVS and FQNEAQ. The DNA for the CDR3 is TGTGCCAGCAGCTTAGATCCCGACAGTTATCAGCCCCAGCATTTT. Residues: CASSLDPDSYQPQHF.